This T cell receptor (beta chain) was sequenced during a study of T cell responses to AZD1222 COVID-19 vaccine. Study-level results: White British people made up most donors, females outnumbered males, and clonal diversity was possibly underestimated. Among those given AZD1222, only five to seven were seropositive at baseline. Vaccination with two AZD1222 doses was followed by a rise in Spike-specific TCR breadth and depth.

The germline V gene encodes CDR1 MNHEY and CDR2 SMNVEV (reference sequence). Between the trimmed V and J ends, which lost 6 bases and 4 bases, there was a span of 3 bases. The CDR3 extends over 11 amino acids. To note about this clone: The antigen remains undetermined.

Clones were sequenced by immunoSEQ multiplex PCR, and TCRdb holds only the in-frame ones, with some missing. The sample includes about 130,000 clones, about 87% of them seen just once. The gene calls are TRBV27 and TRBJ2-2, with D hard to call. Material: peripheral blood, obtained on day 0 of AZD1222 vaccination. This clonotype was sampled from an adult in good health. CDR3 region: CASRVTGELFF. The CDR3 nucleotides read TGTGCCAGCAGGGTCACCGGGGAGCTGTTTTTT.